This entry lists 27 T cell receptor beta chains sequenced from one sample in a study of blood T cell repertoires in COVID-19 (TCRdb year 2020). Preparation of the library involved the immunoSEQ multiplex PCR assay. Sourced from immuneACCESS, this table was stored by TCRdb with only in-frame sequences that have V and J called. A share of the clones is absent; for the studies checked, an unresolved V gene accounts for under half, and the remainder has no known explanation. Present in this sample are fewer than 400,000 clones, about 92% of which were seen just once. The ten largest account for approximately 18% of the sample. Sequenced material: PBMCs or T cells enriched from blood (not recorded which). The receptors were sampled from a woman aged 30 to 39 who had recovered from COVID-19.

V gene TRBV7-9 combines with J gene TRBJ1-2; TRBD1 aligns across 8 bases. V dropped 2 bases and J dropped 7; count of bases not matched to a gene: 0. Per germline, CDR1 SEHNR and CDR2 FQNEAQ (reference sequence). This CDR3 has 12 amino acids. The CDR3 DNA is TGTGCCAGCAGCTTACAGGGGGCTGGCTACACCTTC. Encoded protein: CASSLQGAGYTF.

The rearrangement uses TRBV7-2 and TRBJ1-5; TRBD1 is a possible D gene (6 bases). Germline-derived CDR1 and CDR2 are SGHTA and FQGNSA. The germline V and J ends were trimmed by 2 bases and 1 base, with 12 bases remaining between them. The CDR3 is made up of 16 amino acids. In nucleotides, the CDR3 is TGTGCCAGCAGCTTATCAAGGGACATCAGCAATCAGCCCCAGCATTTT. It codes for CASSLSRDISNQPQHF. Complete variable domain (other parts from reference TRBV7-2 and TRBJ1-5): GAGVSQSPSNKVTEKGKDVELRCDPISGHTALYWYRQSLGQGLEFLIYFQGNSAPDKSGLPSDRFSAERTGGSVSTLTIQRTQQEDSAVYLCASSLSRDISNQPQHFGDGTRLSIL.

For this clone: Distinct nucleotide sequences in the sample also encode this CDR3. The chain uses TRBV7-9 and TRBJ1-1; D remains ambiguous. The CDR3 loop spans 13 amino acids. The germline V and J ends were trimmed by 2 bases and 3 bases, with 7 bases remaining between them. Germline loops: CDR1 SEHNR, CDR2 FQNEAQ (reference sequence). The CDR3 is CASSLLTDTEAFF. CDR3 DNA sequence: TGTGCCAGCAGCTTACTTACGGACACTGAAGCTTTCTTT.

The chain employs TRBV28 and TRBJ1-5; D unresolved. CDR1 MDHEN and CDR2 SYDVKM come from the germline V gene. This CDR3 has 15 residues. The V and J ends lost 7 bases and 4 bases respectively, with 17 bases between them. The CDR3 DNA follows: TGTGCCAGCATTCGCGGGGTCATGAGGAATCAGCCCCAGCATTTT. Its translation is CASIRGVMRNQPQHF.

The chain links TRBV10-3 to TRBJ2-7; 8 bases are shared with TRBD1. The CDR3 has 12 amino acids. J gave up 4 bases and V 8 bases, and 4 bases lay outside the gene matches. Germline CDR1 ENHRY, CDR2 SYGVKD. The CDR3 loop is CAIGQGEYEQYF. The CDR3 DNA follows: TGTGCCATCGGACAGGGCGAGTACGAGCAGTACTTC.

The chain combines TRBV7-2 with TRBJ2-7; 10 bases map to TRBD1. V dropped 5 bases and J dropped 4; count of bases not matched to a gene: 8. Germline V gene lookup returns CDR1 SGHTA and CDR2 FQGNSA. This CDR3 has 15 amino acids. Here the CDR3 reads CASSRGQGLPYEQYF. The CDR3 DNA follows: TGTGCCAGCAGCCGGGGACAGGGGCTACCTTACGAGCAGTACTTC.

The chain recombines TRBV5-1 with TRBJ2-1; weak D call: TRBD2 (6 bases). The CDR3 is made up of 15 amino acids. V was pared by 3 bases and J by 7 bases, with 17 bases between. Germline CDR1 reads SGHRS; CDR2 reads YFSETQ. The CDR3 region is CASSSTGGASNEQFF. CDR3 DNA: TGCGCCAGCAGCTCCACGGGCGGGGCCTCTAATGAGCAGTTCTTC.

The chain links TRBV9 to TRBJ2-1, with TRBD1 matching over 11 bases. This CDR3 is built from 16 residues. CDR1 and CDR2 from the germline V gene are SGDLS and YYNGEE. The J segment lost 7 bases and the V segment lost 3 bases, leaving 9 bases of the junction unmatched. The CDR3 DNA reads TGTGCCAGCAGCGGAACCGGGACAGGGGGAATAAATGAGCAGTTCTTC. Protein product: CASSGTGTGGINEQFF.

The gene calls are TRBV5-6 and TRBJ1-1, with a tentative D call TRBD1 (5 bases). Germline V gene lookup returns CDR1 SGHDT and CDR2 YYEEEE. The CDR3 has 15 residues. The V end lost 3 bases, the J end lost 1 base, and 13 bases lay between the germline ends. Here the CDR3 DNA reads TGTGCCAGCAGCTCAAATCCGGGGGGGAACACTGAAGCTTTCTTT. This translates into CASSSNPGGNTEAFF.

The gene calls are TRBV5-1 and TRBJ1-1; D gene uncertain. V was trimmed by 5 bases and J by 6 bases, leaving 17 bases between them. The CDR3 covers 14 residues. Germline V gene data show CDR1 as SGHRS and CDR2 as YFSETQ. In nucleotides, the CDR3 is TGCGCCAGCAGGTCCGGAGGAGGCGAGCCTGAAGCTTTCTTT. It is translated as CASRSGGGEPEAFF.

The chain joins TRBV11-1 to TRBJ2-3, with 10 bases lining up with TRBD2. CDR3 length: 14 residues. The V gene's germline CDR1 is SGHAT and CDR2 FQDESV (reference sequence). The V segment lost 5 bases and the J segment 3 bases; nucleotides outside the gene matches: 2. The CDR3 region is CASSRAGGTDTQYF. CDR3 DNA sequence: TGTGCCAGCAGCCGAGCGGGGGGGACAGATACGCAGTATTTT.

CDR3 sequence (DNA): TGTGCCAGCAGCGGCGGGGCGGGAGGTTACGAGCAGTACTTC. This gives the protein CASSGGAGGYEQYF. The chain joins TRBV7-2 to TRBJ2-7, with 8 bases matching TRBD2. With 5 bases clipped from V and 4 bases from J, the junction kept 7 bases outside the gene matches. Looked up from germline, CDR1 is SGHTA and CDR2 is FQGNSA. The CDR3 extends over 14 amino acids.

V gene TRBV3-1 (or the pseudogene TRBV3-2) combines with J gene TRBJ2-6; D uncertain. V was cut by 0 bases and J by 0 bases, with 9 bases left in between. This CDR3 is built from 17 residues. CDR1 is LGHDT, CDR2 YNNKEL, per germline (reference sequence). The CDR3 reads CASSQDTFFSGANVLTF. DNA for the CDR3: TGTGCCAGCAGCCAAGATACATTTTTCTCTGGGGCCAACGTCCTGACTTTC.

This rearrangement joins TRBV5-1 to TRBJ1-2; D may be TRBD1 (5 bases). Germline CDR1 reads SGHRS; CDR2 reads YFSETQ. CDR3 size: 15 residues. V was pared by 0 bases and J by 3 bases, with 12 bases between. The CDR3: CASSLAPGTDYGYTF. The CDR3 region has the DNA TGCGCCAGCAGCTTGGCCCCAGGGACTGACTATGGCTACACCTTC.

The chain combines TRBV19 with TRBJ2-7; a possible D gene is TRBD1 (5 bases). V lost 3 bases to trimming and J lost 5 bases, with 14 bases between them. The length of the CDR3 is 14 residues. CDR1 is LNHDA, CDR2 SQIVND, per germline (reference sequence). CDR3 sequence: CASSIDSLGDEQYF. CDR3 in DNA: TGTGCCAGTAGTATCGACAGCCTTGGGGACGAGCAGTACTTC.

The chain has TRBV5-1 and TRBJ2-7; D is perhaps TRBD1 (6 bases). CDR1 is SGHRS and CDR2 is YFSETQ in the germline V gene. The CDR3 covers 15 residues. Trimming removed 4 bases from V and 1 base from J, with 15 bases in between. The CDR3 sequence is CASSPRQAYSYEQYF. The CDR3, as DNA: TGCGCCAGCAGCCCCCGACAGGCATATTCCTACGAGCAGTACTTC.

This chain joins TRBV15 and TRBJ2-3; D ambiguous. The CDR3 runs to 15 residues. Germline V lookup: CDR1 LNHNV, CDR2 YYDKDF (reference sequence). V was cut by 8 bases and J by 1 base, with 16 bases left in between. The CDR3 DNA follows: TGTGCCACCGAACCAAGTTACGGAGGCACAGATACGCAGTATTTT. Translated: CATEPSYGGTDTQYF. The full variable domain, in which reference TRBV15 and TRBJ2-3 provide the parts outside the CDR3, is DAMVIQNPRYQVTQFGKPVTLSCSQTLNHNVMYWYQQKSSQAPKLLFHYYDKDFNNEADTPDNFQSRRPNTSFCFLDIRSPGLGDTAMYLCATEPSYGGTDTQYFGPGTRLTVL.

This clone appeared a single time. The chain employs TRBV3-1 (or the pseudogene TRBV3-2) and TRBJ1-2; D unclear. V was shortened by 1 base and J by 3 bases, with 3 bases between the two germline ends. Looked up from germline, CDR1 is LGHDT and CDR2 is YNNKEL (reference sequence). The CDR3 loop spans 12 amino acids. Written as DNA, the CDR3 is TGTGCCAGCAGCCAAGTAGACTATGGCTACACCTTC. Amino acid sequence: CASSQVDYGYTF.

For the CDR3, the DNA is TGCGCCAGCAGCCAAGACAGGGTTTATGGCTACACCTTC. Amino acid sequence: CASSQDRVYGYTF. The V and J genes are TRBV4-1 and TRBJ1-2; a possible D gene is TRBD1 (5 bases). The CDR3 length is 13 residues. V was pared by 0 bases and J by 5 bases, with 7 bases between. Germline V gene data show CDR1 as MGHRA and CDR2 as YSYEKL.

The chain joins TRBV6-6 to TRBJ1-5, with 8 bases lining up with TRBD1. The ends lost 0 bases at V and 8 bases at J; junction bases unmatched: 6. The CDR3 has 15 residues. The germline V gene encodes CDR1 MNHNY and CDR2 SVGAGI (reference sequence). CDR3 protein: CASSYSGQGWEPQHF. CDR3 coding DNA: TGTGCCAGCAGTTACTCCGGACAGGGATGGGAGCCCCAGCATTTT.

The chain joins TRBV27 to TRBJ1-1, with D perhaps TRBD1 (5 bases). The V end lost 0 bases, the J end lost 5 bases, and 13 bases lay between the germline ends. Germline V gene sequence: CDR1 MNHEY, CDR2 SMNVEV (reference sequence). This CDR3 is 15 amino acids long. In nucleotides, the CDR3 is TGTGCCAGCAGTTTATCGGTGAGTGGGGCAACTGAAGCTTTCTTT. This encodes CASSLSVSGATEAFF.

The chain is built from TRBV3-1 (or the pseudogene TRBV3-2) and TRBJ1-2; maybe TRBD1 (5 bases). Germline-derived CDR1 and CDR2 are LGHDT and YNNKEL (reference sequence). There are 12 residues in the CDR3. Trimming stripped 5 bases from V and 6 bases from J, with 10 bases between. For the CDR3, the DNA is TGTGCCAGCAGCTACGGGGGGAATGGCTACACCTTC. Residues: CASSYGGNGYTF.

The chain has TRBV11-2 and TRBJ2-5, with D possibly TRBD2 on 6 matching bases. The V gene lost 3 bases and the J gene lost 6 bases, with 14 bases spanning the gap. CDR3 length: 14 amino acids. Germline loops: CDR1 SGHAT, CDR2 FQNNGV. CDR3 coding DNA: TGTGCCAGCAGCTTCGATGGCGGGGTTCAGACCCAGTACTTC. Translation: CASSFDGGVQTQYF.

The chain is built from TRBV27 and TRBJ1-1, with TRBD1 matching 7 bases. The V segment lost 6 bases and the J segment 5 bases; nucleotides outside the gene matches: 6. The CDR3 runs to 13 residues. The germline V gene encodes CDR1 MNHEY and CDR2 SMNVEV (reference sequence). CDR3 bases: TGTGCCAGCAGAACAGGGGTGGGTACTGAAGCTTTCTTT. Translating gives CASRTGVGTEAFF.

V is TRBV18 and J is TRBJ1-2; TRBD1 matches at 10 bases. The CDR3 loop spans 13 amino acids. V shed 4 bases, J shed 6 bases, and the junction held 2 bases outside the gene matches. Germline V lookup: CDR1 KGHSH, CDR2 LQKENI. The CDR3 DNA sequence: TGTGCCAGCTCACGGACAGGGGGTGATGGCTACACCTTC. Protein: CASSRTGGDGYTF.

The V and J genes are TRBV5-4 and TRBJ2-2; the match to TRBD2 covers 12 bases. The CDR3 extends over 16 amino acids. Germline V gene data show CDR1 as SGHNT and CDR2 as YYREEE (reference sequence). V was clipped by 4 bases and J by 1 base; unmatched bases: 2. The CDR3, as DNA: TGTGCCAGCAGCCCGGGACTAGCGGGGAACACCGGGGAGCTGTTTTTT. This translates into CASSPGLAGNTGELFF.

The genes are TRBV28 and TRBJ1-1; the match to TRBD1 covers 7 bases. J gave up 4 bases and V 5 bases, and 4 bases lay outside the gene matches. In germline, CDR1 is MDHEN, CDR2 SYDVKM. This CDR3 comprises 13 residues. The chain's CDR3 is CASSGGQSTEAFF. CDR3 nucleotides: TGTGCCAGCAGTGGGGGACAGAGCACTGAAGCTTTCTTT.